These 30 T cell receptor beta chains originate from one sample sequenced in a study of cytomegalovirus exposure and HLA in healthy donors. Vbeta (60) and Jbeta (13) primers were used in the PCR. Sequencing used immunoSEQ multiplex PCR; TCRdb keeps in-frame clones, though not all of them. This sample has approximately 110,000 clones, with about 84% found just once. Sequencing was carried out using PBMCs. Receptors originate from a man aged 40-50 years in good health and CMV-seronegative.

V usage is TRBV18 and J usage is TRBJ1-1, with D possibly TRBD1 on 6 matching bases. V lost 6 bases to trimming and J lost 8 bases, with 19 bases between them. The length of the CDR3 is 14 residues. Germline V lookup: CDR1 KGHSH, CDR2 LQKENI. CDR3 in amino acids: CASSPRTELLEAFF. As DNA, the CDR3 is TGTGCCAGCTCGCCGAGGACAGAATTATTAGAAGCTTTCTTT.

The gene calls are TRBV27 and TRBJ1-4; 7 bases agree with TRBD1. Losses at the gene ends were 2 bases for V and 8 bases for J; bases not matched to a gene: 5. In germline, CDR1 is MNHEY, CDR2 SMNVEV (reference sequence). The CDR3 has 14 amino acids. In nucleotides, the CDR3 is TGTGCCAGCAGTTTACGACAGGGTCGGGAAAAACTGTTTTTT. Residues: CASSLRQGREKLFF.

The V gene is TRBV9, the J gene TRBJ2-7; D might be TRBD1 (5 bases). CDR3 length: 15 amino acids. V lost 3 bases, J lost 5 bases, and 18 bases lay in between. CDR1 and CDR2 from the germline V gene are SGDLS and YYNGEE. The CDR3 loop reads CASSATVNRGHEQYF. DNA of the CDR3: TGTGCCAGCAGCGCTACGGTTAATAGGGGCCACGAGCAGTACTTC.

This chain connects TRBV19 to TRBJ1-1, with D hard to call. V was trimmed by 5 bases and J by 4 bases, leaving 11 bases between them. This CDR3 is built from 13 residues. CDR1 is LNHDA and CDR2 is SQIVND in the germline V gene (reference sequence). The CDR3: CASSFLSGTEAFF. CDR3 coding DNA: TGTGCCAGTAGTTTTCTCAGTGGCACTGAAGCTTTCTTT. Using reference TRBV19 and TRBJ1-1 for the parts outside the CDR3, the full variable domain is DGGITQSPKYLFRKEGQNVTLSCEQNLNHDAMYWYRQDPGQGLRLIYYSQIVNDFQKGDIAEGYSVSREKKESFPLTVTSAQKNPTAFYLCASSFLSGTEAFFGQGTRLTVV.

This clone has a single count. The chain uses TRBV19 and TRBJ2-3; 7 bases fit TRBD1. After removal of 4 bases from V and 4 bases from J, the junction contained 8 bases not matched to a gene. Germline V gene data show CDR1 as LNHDA and CDR2 as SQIVND (reference sequence). The CDR3 sequence is 15 residues long. The CDR3 DNA is TGTGCCAGTAGTAAAGGAAGGGGGCAAGCAGATACGCAGTATTTT. The encoded protein is CASSKGRGQADTQYF. The full variable domain, rest sourced from reference TRBV19 and TRBJ2-3, is DGGITQSPKYLFRKEGQNVTLSCEQNLNHDAMYWYRQDPGQGLRLIYYSQIVNDFQKGDIAEGYSVSREKKESFPLTVTSAQKNPTAFYLCASSKGRGQADTQYFGPGTRLTVL.

This chain connects TRBV28 to TRBJ1-2; TRBD1 matches at 7 bases. The CDR3 has 16 amino acids. CDR1 and CDR2 from the germline V gene are MDHEN and SYDVKM. The trim removed 0 bases at V and 4 bases at J, leaving 8 bases unmatched. This CDR3 reads CASSLWHRGEGYGYTF. DNA of the CDR3: TGTGCCAGCAGTTTATGGCACAGGGGCGAGGGCTATGGCTACACCTTC.

The chain joins TRBV27 to TRBJ1-6; tentative D call: TRBD1 (5 bases). Germline assignment: CDR1 MNHEY and CDR2 SMNVEV (reference sequence). The V gene lost 2 bases and the J gene lost 7 bases, with 21 bases spanning the gap. This CDR3 contains 18 residues. The DNA for the CDR3 is TGTGCCAGCAGTTTAAGGGGACCATCCGGGAGGGGAAATTCACCCCTCCACTTT. The encoded protein is CASSLRGPSGRGNSPLHF.

This clone appeared a few times. The chain uses TRBV6-5 and TRBJ1-5; D is undetermined. Germline-derived CDR1 and CDR2 are MNHEY and SVGAGI. V lost 6 bases to trimming and J lost 10 bases, with 10 bases between them. This CDR3 is 11 amino acids long. DNA for the CDR3: TGTGCCAGCAGGCTGCCGGGACCCCAGCATTTT. It translates to CASRLPGPQHF.

This clone was detected a few times. The V and J genes are TRBV4-2 and TRBJ2-5; tentatively, D is TRBD2 (5 bases). The J call may not be correct, given that the DNA end is closer to TRBJ2-7. This CDR3 is built from 14 residues. Germline assignment: CDR1 LGHNA and CDR2 YNFKEQ. The CDR3 nucleotides are TGTGCCAGCAGCCCATCCGAGACTAACTACGAGCAGTACTTC. Translating it yields CASSPSETNYEQYF.

In its sample, this clone was seen a few times. The V gene is TRBV7-2, the J gene TRBJ2-3; TRBD2 matches 9 bases. CDR1 and CDR2 (germline): SGHTA, FQGNSA. There are 17 residues in the CDR3. The J segment lost 10 bases and the V segment lost 5 bases, leaving 19 bases of the junction unmatched. The CDR3 region is CASSPGGASGAQGSQYF. CDR3 DNA sequence: TGTGCCAGCAGCCCAGGTGGGGCTAGCGGGGCCCAGGGGTCGCAGTATTTT.

The J gene is TRBJ1-4, the V gene TRBV2; 10 positions agree with TRBD1. The CDR3 sequence is 14 residues long. V lost 4 bases and J lost 8; bases outside the gene matches: 4. CDR1 is SNHLY, CDR2 FYNNEI, per germline. The CDR3, as DNA: TGTGCCAGCAGTGCCGGGACAGGGGACGAAAAACTGTTTTTT. Its protein product is CASSAGTGDEKLFF.

The J gene is TRBJ1-1, the V gene TRBV27; 9 bases align to TRBD1. CDR3 size: 13 residues. The trim removed 9 bases at V and 5 bases at J, leaving 7 bases unmatched. CDR1 is MNHEY and CDR2 is SMNVEV in the germline V gene (reference sequence). CDR3 DNA: TGTGCCAGTAGAAAGACAGGGGGGACTGAAGCTTTCTTT. Encoded protein: CASRKTGGTEAFF.

The rearrangement joins TRBV7-8 to TRBJ1-2; D is unresolved. Trimming pared 7 bases from V and 5 bases from J, leaving 14 bases between. CDR1 SGHVS and CDR2 FQNEAQ come from the germline V gene. CDR3 length: 13 residues. CDR3 sequence: CASTLPGVYGYTF. The CDR3 DNA is TGTGCCAGCACCCTCCCCGGGGTATATGGCTACACCTTC.

This chain connects TRBV6-5 to TRBJ2-5; D is ambiguous. Looked up from germline, CDR1 is MNHEY and CDR2 is SVGAGI. The ends were cut back, 5 bases at V and 1 base at J, with 11 bases in the middle. The CDR3 spans 14 residues. CDR3 sequence (DNA): TGTGCCAGCAGTCTACAGAGCTCCCAAGAGACCCAGTACTTC. As protein: CASSLQSSQETQYF.

The chain employs TRBV6-4 and TRBJ2-1, with a possible D match to TRBD1 (7 bases). The germline V gene has CDR1 MRHNA and CDR2 SNTAGT. V shed 8 bases and J shed 3 bases, with 17 bases lying between them. CDR3 length: 15 amino acids. The CDR3 nucleotides are TGTGCCAGCGCATCGTCGGGGGACAGCTACAATGAGCAGTTCTTC. This encodes CASASSGDSYNEQFF.

A remark on this clone: At one boundary the junction diverges from the germline segment, which might be a read error. The CDR3 bases are TGTGCCAGCAGCGCCCAACTAGCGGGGGAAGAGGCCCAGTACTTC. Translation: CASSAQLAGEEAQYF. The chain has TRBV5-4 and TRBJ2-5; 11 bases line up with TRBD2. This CDR3 spans 15 amino acids. From germline, CDR1 is SGHNT and CDR2 YYREEE (reference sequence).

This clone came up once. The rearrangement uses TRBV27 and TRBJ2-2; D is uncertain. This CDR3 is built from 16 residues. CDR1 and CDR2 (germline): MNHEY, SMNVEV (reference sequence). The V gene lost 3 bases and the J gene lost 4 bases, with 15 bases spanning the gap. CDR3 sequence (DNA): TGTGCCAGCAGTTTCATAGCCTTCTCTGCCACCGGGGAGCTGTTTTTT. This encodes CASSFIAFSATGELFF.

The genes are TRBV4-3 and TRBJ2-2, with D tentatively TRBD1 (6 bases). This CDR3 is built from 16 residues. Germline assignment: CDR1 LGHNA and CDR2 YSLEER. V lost 5 bases and J 0 bases, leaving 13 bases between the germline ends. CDR3: CASSSQGHANTGELFF. CDR3 nucleotide sequence: TGCGCCAGCAGCAGTCAGGGACACGCGAACACCGGGGAGCTGTTTTTT.

This clone has only a few counts. The chain links TRBV30 to TRBJ1-2, with D uncertain. The CDR3 is 11 residues long. V lost 2 bases to trimming and J lost 7 bases, with 8 bases between them. Germline V lookup: CDR1 GTSNPN, CDR2 SVGIG (reference sequence). CDR3: CAWSWEGGYTF. Written as DNA, the CDR3 is TGTGCCTGGAGTTGGGAGGGTGGCTACACCTTC.

The table lists this clone with a few counts. The chain couples TRBV9 to TRBJ2-5, with a tentative D call TRBD2 (5 bases). The V and J ends lost 1 base and 5 bases respectively, with 9 bases between them. Germline V gene lookup returns CDR1 SGDLS and CDR2 YYNGEE. The CDR3 loop spans 13 amino acids. The CDR3, as DNA: TGTGCCAGCAGCGTAAGGGAGCTCGAGACCCAGTACTTC. Its translation: CASSVRELETQYF.

The gene calls are TRBV19 and TRBJ1-5; D perhaps matches TRBD1 (5 bases). V was cut by 0 bases and J by 9 bases, with 9 bases left in between. The germline gives CDR1 LNHDA, CDR2 SQIVND (reference sequence). This CDR3 spans 13 amino acids. CDR3 nucleotide sequence: TGTGCCAGTAGTATAGAGGGGGGAAGGCCCCAGCATTTT. This sequence encodes CASSIEGGRPQHF.

This sequence joins TRBV4-2 and TRBJ2-3; TRBD2 aligns across 14 bases. The V and J ends lost 5 bases and 6 bases, in that order; junction bases with no gene match: 7. Germline CDR1 LGHNA, CDR2 YNFKEQ. CDR3 size: 16 residues. The CDR3, as DNA: TGTGCCAGCAGCTCCCGGACTAGCGGGGGGTCGGATACGCAGTATTTT. The encoded protein is CASSSRTSGGSDTQYF.

This clone was detected a few times. J is TRBJ2-3 and V is TRBV9; D is unclear. The CDR3 totals 13 residues. Trimming took off 7 bases at V and 5 bases at J, with 14 bases between the two ends. Germline V lookup: CDR1 SGDLS, CDR2 YYNGEE. DNA for the CDR3: TGTGCCAGCTGCCCATCCCCGGGAGATACGCAGTATTTT. As protein: CASCPSPGDTQYF.

The chain is built from TRBV4-1 and TRBJ1-5, with TRBD1 identical over 10 bases. V trimming: 1 base; J trimming: 7 bases; junction bases outside the gene matches: 19. Germline values: CDR1 MGHRA, CDR2 YSYEKL. The CDR3 is made up of 20 amino acids. CDR3 coding DNA: TGCGCCAGCAGCCAAGCAAGCCTCCGGACAGGGGGACAGGTACGGCAGCCCCAGCATTTT. Its protein is CASSQASLRTGGQVRQPQHF.

As DNA, the CDR3 is TGCGCCAGCAGCTCCGGGACAGGGCAAGAGACCCAGTACTTC. This sequence encodes CASSSGTGQETQYF. This chain connects TRBV5-1 to TRBJ2-5, with 9 bases identical to TRBD1. With V trimmed by 3 bases and J by 2 bases, 2 bases remained unmatched. The CDR3 is made up of 14 amino acids. Germline V lookup: CDR1 SGHRS, CDR2 YFSETQ. Full variable domain (rest looked up from reference TRBV5-1 and TRBJ2-5): KAGVTQTPRYLIKTRGQQVTLSCSPISGHRSVSWYQQTPGQGLQFLFEYFSETQRNKGNFPGRFSGRQFSNSRSEMNVSTLELGDSALYLCASSSGTGQETQYFGPGTRLLVL.

V usage is TRBV12-5 and J usage is TRBJ1-3; D is undetermined. The CDR3 spans 15 residues. V lost 1 base, J lost 0 bases, and 7 bases lay in between. Germline CDR1 is LGHNT and CDR2 is FRNRAP. CDR3 in DNA: TGTGCTAGTGGTTTGGGGGCCCCCTCTGGAAACACCATATATTTT. Its protein is CASGLGAPSGNTIYF.

The rearrangement links TRBV29-1 to TRBJ2-2; the D gene is possibly TRBD1 (6 bases). The germline V gene encodes CDR1 SQVTM and CDR2 ANQGSEA. V lost 6 bases and J lost 4, with 12 bases in between. CDR3 length equals 13 residues. The DNA for the CDR3 is TGCAGCGTGGGTACAGGGTTCACCGGGGAGCTGTTTTTT. Translation: CSVGTGFTGELFF.

The chain combines TRBV30 with TRBJ1-3; 7 nucleotides agree with TRBD1. Per germline, CDR1 GTSNPN and CDR2 SVGIG (reference sequence). CDR3 length equals 14 residues. The V and J ends lost 2 bases and 0 bases, in that order; junction bases with no gene match: 1. CDR3 in DNA: TGTGCCTGGAGTAGGGACAGCTCTGGAAACACCATATATTTT. Protein product: CAWSRDSSGNTIYF.

V usage is TRBV11-2 and J usage is TRBJ2-3; tentatively, D is TRBD1 (5 bases). This CDR3 is 16 amino acids long. The V end was cut by 1 base, the J end by 6 bases, with 17 bases between. The V gene's germline CDR1 is SGHAT and CDR2 FQNNGV. This chain's CDR3 is CASSLVGVTGLDTQYF. Written as DNA, the CDR3 is TGTGCCAGCAGCTTAGTTGGGGTCACAGGTTTGGATACGCAGTATTTT.

This chain joins TRBV6-5 and TRBJ2-7, with a tentative D call TRBD1 (5 bases). The V gene lost 2 bases and the J gene lost 0 bases, with 14 bases spanning the gap. There are 16 residues in the CDR3. Germline V gene sequence: CDR1 MNHEY, CDR2 SVGAGI. The CDR3 DNA reads as TGTGCCAGCAGTTACGGGGCCTCAATGTCCTCCTACGAGCAGTACTTC. Amino acid sequence: CASSYGASMSSYEQYF.